A single sample is the source of the 32 T cell receptor beta chains below, sequenced in a study of blood T cell repertoires in COVID-19. Profiled with immunoSEQ multiplex PCR; TCRdb holds only in-frame clones, not every one. The data contain 250,000 to 300,000 clones, 80% to 95% of them singletons. Sequenced input: PBMCs or T cells enriched from blood (not recorded which). These receptors were taken from a woman aged 25 to 39 who had recovered from COVID-19.

The rearrangement joins TRBV5-5 to TRBJ2-7, with D unresolved. Trimming removed 2 bases at V and 2 bases at J, with 5 bases between. The CDR3 runs 12 residues. Germline CDR1 SGHKS, CDR2 YYEKEE (reference sequence). The CDR3 region is CASSLAPYEQYF. As DNA, the CDR3 is TGTGCCAGCAGCTTAGCCCCCTACGAGCAGTACTTC.

The V gene is TRBV5-4, the J gene TRBJ1-2, with unresolved D. The CDR3 extends over 13 amino acids. Trimming pared 0 bases from V and 8 bases from J, leaving 11 bases between. Germline V CDR1 and CDR2: SGHNT, YYREEE (reference sequence). CDR3 bases: TGTGCCAGCAGCTTGGAAAGGCCGGGGGGCTACACCTTC. This codes for CASSLERPGGYTF.

The chain links TRBV11-2 to TRBJ1-2, with D perhaps matching TRBD1 (6 bases). V was cut by 6 bases and J by 8 bases, with 19 bases left in between. Germline assignment: CDR1 SGHAT and CDR2 FQNNGV. The CDR3 runs 14 residues. The CDR3 sequence: CASSAPGGQPGYTF. The CDR3 DNA follows: TGTGCCAGCAGTGCACCCGGGGGGCAACCGGGCTACACCTTC.

The rearrangement joins TRBV27 to TRBJ2-3; tentatively, D is TRBD1 (7 bases). The germline gives CDR1 MNHEY, CDR2 SMNVEV (reference sequence). V was cut by 3 bases and J by 5 bases, with 12 bases left in between. The CDR3 has 14 residues. CDR3 coding DNA: TGTGCCAGCAGTTTGGCAGGGGGAGGAGATACGCAGTATTTT. Amino acid sequence: CASSLAGGGDTQYF.

This clone was seen a handful of times. V and J are TRBV4-1 and TRBJ2-3, with D possibly being TRBD2 (5 bases). V lost 3 bases and J 0 bases, leaving 13 bases between the germline ends. The germline gives CDR1 MGHRA, CDR2 YSYEKL. This CDR3 is 16 amino acids long. CDR3 bases: TGCGCCAGCAGCCATCCCTTAGCGAGAAGCACAGATACGCAGTATTTT. Amino acids: CASSHPLARSTDTQYF.

CDR3 nucleotides: TGTGCCAGCTCACCAGGCCACGATTCGTCCGTGTCACCCCTCCACTTT. Translation: CASSPGHDSSVSPLHF. This sequence joins TRBV18 and TRBJ1-6; no definite D call. Trimming pared 2 bases from V and 10 bases from J, leaving 18 bases between. This CDR3 contains 16 residues. Germline CDR1 is KGHSH and CDR2 is LQKENI.

In this sample, this clone turned up once. The gene calls are TRBV5-6 and TRBJ2-2; 11 bases fit TRBD2. Per germline, CDR1 SGHDT and CDR2 YYEEEE. J was trimmed by 2 bases and V by 5 bases; bases with no gene match: 5. The CDR3 contains 16 residues. In nucleotides, the CDR3 is TGTGCCAGCAGTTCGGGACTAGCGGCAAACACCGGGGAGCTGTTTTTT. Its protein product is CASSSGLAANTGELFF.

V and J are TRBV30 and TRBJ2-1; TRBD2 aligns across 10 bases. The germline CDR1 and CDR2 sequences are GTSNPN and SVGIG (reference sequence). The CDR3 has 18 amino acids. V dropped 3 bases and J dropped 5; count of bases not matched to a gene: 16. CDR3 sequence: CAWRSSAGLAANNNEQFF. CDR3 DNA: TGTGCCTGGAGGAGCAGCGCCGGACTAGCGGCAAACAACAATGAGCAGTTCTTC.

This clone was seen only once. The chain uses TRBV18 and TRBJ1-2, with 8 bases identical to TRBD1. Unmatched junction bases numbered 5, after V lost 3 bases and J lost 5 bases. CDR3 size: 14 residues. Germline V gene sequence: CDR1 KGHSH, CDR2 LQKENI. As DNA, the CDR3 is TGTGCCAGCTCACCTGCGGGACAGGCTTATGGCTACACCTTC. It is translated as CASSPAGQAYGYTF.

The rearrangement joins TRBV18 to TRBJ2-7; the match to TRBD2 covers 15 bases. This CDR3 has 15 amino acids. V shed 3 bases and J 4 bases; nucleotides not matched to a gene: 1. CDR1 and CDR2 from the germline V gene are KGHSH and LQKENI. CDR3 in amino acids: CASSPGTSGRYEQYF. The DNA for the CDR3 is TGTGCCAGCTCACCCGGGACTAGCGGGAGGTACGAGCAGTACTTC.

The chain joins TRBV7-9 to TRBJ1-5, with D possibly being TRBD1 (5 bases). V was pared by 0 bases and J by 5 bases, with 14 bases between. Germline-derived CDR1 and CDR2 are SEHNR and FQNEAQ (reference sequence). The CDR3 spans 16 residues. CDR3 residues: CASSLAGGVFDQPQHF. DNA for the CDR3: TGTGCCAGCAGCTTAGCTGGAGGGGTGTTCGATCAGCCCCAGCATTTT.

CDR3 in DNA: TGTGCCAGCAGTTTTAAGCTGAACACTGAAGCTTTCTTT. Its translation: CASSFKLNTEAFF. The rearrangement joins TRBV28 to TRBJ1-1, with D unclear. Germline V lookup: CDR1 MDHEN, CDR2 SYDVKM. V lost 3 bases to trimming and J lost 0 bases, with 5 bases between them. The CDR3 contains 13 residues.

The chain couples TRBV18 to TRBJ2-1; the match to TRBD2 covers 10 bases. The junction had 3 bases not matched to a gene; V was cut back by 3 bases and J by 4 bases. The CDR3 sequence is 15 residues long. From germline, CDR1 is KGHSH and CDR2 LQKENI. The CDR3 region is CASSPSGRTYNEQFF. The CDR3 coding sequence is TGTGCCAGCTCACCTAGCGGGAGGACTTACAATGAGCAGTTCTTC.

The chain couples TRBV19 to TRBJ2-5; 8 bases align to TRBD2. With 5 bases clipped from V and 4 bases from J, the junction kept 6 bases outside the gene matches. Germline V gene lookup returns CDR1 LNHDA and CDR2 SQIVND (reference sequence). The CDR3 is 14 residues long. The CDR3 region has the DNA TGTGCCAGTAGTTACAGCGGGAGACGAGAGACCCAGTACTTC. This codes for CASSYSGRRETQYF.

The chain has TRBV6-2 or TRBV6-3 and TRBJ1-1, with D unresolved. CDR1 is MNHEY, CDR2 SVGEGT, per germline. Trimming took off 4 bases at V and 0 bases at J, with 6 bases between the two ends. The CDR3 covers 13 residues. The CDR3 DNA follows: TGTGCCAGCAGTTCAAATCTGAACACTGAAGCTTTCTTT. Encoded protein: CASSSNLNTEAFF.

The genes are TRBV3-1 (or the pseudogene TRBV3-2) and TRBJ2-3, with 11 positions matching TRBD2. V gave up 1 base and J gave up 5 bases; unmatched junction bases: 5. Germline CDR1 and CDR2: LGHDT and YNNKEL (reference sequence). CDR3 size: 16 residues. CDR3 nucleotides: TGTGCCAGCAGCCAAGTAGCTAGCGGGAGGATAGATACGCAGTATTTT. Residues: CASSQVASGRIDTQYF.

The chain carries TRBV7-2 and TRBJ1-1; D is undetermined. The CDR3 sequence is 14 residues long. CDR1 is SGHTA and CDR2 is FQGNSA in the germline V gene. V was pared by 0 bases and J by 1 base, with 6 bases between. The CDR3 nucleotides read TGTGCCAGCAGCTTAGCGCGGAGGAACACTGAAGCTTTCTTT. Amino acid sequence: CASSLARRNTEAFF.

This chain links TRBV19 with TRBJ2-3; 9 bases align to TRBD2. CDR3 length equals 16 residues. The germline CDR1 and CDR2 sequences are LNHDA and SQIVND (reference sequence). V trimming: 3 bases; J trimming: 2 bases; junction bases outside the gene matches: 6. The CDR3 is CASSMGLAGFTDTQYF. Written as DNA, the CDR3 is TGTGCCAGTAGTATGGGGCTAGCGGGATTCACAGATACGCAGTATTTT. Filled out from reference TRBV19 and TRBJ2-3, the complete variable domain reads DGGITQSPKYLFRKEGQNVTLSCEQNLNHDAMYWYRQDPGQGLRLIYYSQIVNDFQKGDIAEGYSVSREKKESFPLTVTSAQKNPTAFYLCASSMGLAGFTDTQYFGPGTRLTVL.

The chain uses TRBV3-1 (or the pseudogene TRBV3-2) and TRBJ1-4, with D tentatively TRBD1 (5 bases). V shed 4 bases and J shed 7 bases, with 16 bases lying between them. Germline V gene data show CDR1 as LGHDT and CDR2 as YNNKEL (reference sequence). The CDR3 is 15 residues long. In DNA, the CDR3 is TGTGCCAGCAGCCGATACGGACAAACTGCTGAAAAACTGTTTTTT. Protein sequence: CASSRYGQTAEKLFF.

The J gene is TRBJ1-4, the V gene TRBV9; tentatively, D is TRBD1 (6 bases). Germline V gives CDR1 SGDLS, CDR2 YYNGEE. Trimming removed 9 bases at V and 2 bases at J, with 14 bases between. This CDR3 comprises 14 residues. This chain's CDR3 is CATSRTATNEKLFF. The CDR3 DNA follows: TGTGCCACCTCCCGGACAGCTACTAATGAAAAACTGTTTTTT.

In nucleotides, the CDR3 is TGTGCCAGCAGGTCGTTTCGTACCTACAATGAGCAGTTCTTC. This translates into CASRSFRTYNEQFF. The chain carries TRBV27 and TRBJ2-1; no reliable D call. This CDR3 is built from 14 residues. CDR1 is MNHEY, CDR2 SMNVEV, per germline (reference sequence). V gave up 6 bases and J gave up 2 bases, with 11 bases separating them.

This clone appeared many times. The chain combines TRBV28 with TRBJ2-2; D might be TRBD1 (5 bases). V shed 4 bases and J shed 6 bases, with 12 bases lying between them. Germline V gene lookup returns CDR1 MDHEN and CDR2 SYDVKM. There are 14 residues in the CDR3. This CDR3 reads CASSSGWVAGELFF. For the CDR3, the DNA is TGTGCCAGCAGTTCAGGGTGGGTGGCCGGGGAGCTGTTTTTT.

In DNA form, the CDR3 reads TGTGCCAGCCACAAAGGGGGCGATGCTTACAATGAGCAGTTCTTC. It is translated as CASHKGGDAYNEQFF. The rearrangement joins TRBV5-8 to TRBJ2-1; 7 bases fit TRBD1. Per the germline V gene, CDR1 is SGHTS and CDR2 is YDEGEE. CDR3 length: 15 residues. J lost 4 bases, V lost 7 bases, and 11 bases had no gene match.

The J gene is TRBJ2-2, the V gene TRBV19; 9 positions match TRBD1. After removal of 7 bases from V and 6 bases from J, the junction contained 6 bases not matched to a gene. Per germline, CDR1 LNHDA and CDR2 SQIVND (reference sequence). CDR3 length equals 14 residues. In DNA, the CDR3 is TGTGCCAGTACTCCACAGGGGGCAGCCGGGGAGCTGTTTTTT. Amino acids: CASTPQGAAGELFF.

J is TRBJ2-7 and V is TRBV2; 11 bases are a match to TRBD2. The germline gives CDR1 SNHLY, CDR2 FYNNEI. The CDR3 totals 14 residues. Trimming removed 3 bases from V and 4 bases from J; junction bases left unmatched: 2. CDR3 loop: CASSELAGGYEQYF. Written as DNA, the CDR3 is TGTGCCAGCAGTGAGCTAGCGGGAGGATACGAGCAGTACTTC.

The rearrangement links TRBV6-2 or TRBV6-3 to TRBJ2-7, with a weak D call TRBD1 (6 bases). Germline V CDR1 and CDR2: MNHEY, SVGEGT. This CDR3 has 14 amino acids. The ends were cut back, 0 bases at V and 5 bases at J, with 11 bases in the middle. The CDR3 spells CASSYSGRGHEQYF. DNA for the CDR3: TGTGCCAGCAGTTACTCAGGCAGGGGTCACGAGCAGTACTTC.

The rearrangement links TRBV3-1 (or the pseudogene TRBV3-2) to TRBJ2-7, with D unclear. Trimming shortened V by 0 bases and J by 0 bases, and 6 bases separated the two germline ends. Germline-derived CDR1 and CDR2 are LGHDT and YNNKEL (reference sequence). The CDR3 covers 14 residues. CDR3 bases: TGTGCCAGCAGCCAAGAACAGAGCTCCTACGAGCAGTACTTC. Encoded protein: CASSQEQSSYEQYF.

The chain joins TRBV27 to TRBJ1-1; 7 nucleotides align to TRBD1. The CDR3 has 12 residues. Per the germline V gene, CDR1 is MNHEY and CDR2 is SMNVEV (reference sequence). V lost 5 bases and J lost 4; bases outside the gene matches: 1. The CDR3 loop reads CASSRQGTEAFF. CDR3 bases: TGTGCCAGCAGTCGACAGGGCACTGAAGCTTTCTTT.

The chain is built from TRBV6-5 and TRBJ1-3; the match to TRBD1 covers 7 bases. Germline V gene sequence: CDR1 MNHEY, CDR2 SVGAGI. The CDR3 runs to 15 residues. V shed 6 bases and J 12 bases; nucleotides not matched to a gene: 17. The CDR3 here is CASSATRDSRSDIYF. CDR3 DNA sequence: TGTGCCAGCAGCGCCACCCGGGACAGCCGAAGCGACATATATTTT.

The chain uses TRBV3-1 (or the pseudogene TRBV3-2) and TRBJ2-7; 9 positions agree with TRBD2. CDR3 length: 17 residues. J gave up 4 bases and V 4 bases, and 14 bases lay outside the gene matches. The V gene's germline CDR1 is LGHDT and CDR2 YNNKEL (reference sequence). This CDR3 reads CASSPTLGSGRLYEQYF. The DNA of the CDR3 is TGTGCCAGCAGCCCGACTCTGGGGAGCGGGAGGTTGTACGAGCAGTACTTC.

Comments on this clone: Other DNA sequences in this specimen translate into the identical CDR3. V gene TRBV30 combines with J gene TRBJ2-7; TRBD1 aligns across 8 bases. The CDR3 loop spans 13 amino acids. Looked up from germline, CDR1 is GTSNPN and CDR2 is SVGIG (reference sequence). V lost 3 bases to trimming and J lost 2 bases; unmatched junction nucleotides: 3. The CDR3, as DNA: TGTGCCTGGAGCGGGACAGGCCCCTACGAGCAGTACTTC. Translation: CAWSGTGPYEQYF.

J is TRBJ2-5 and V is TRBV5-6, with 10 bases lining up with TRBD1. Trimming cost V 1 base and J 5 bases; bases outside gene matches: 5. CDR3 length: 15 amino acids. Germline V gene lookup returns CDR1 SGHDT and CDR2 YYEEEE. CDR3 in DNA: TGTGCCAGCAGCTTGAGGACAGGGGGGGTGGAGACCCAGTACTTC. It encodes CASSLRTGGVETQYF. The entire variable domain, with the rest obtained from reference TRBV5-6 and TRBJ2-5, is as follows: DAGVTQSPTHLIKTRGQQVTLRCSPKSGHDTVSWYQQALGQGPQFIFQYYEEEERQRGNFPDRFSGHQFPNYSSELNVNALLLGDSALYLCASSLRTGGVETQYFGPGTRLLVL.